The T cell receptor (beta chain) under discussion was sequenced for a study of T cell repertoires in cytomegalovirus infection. Study-level background: The authors relied on CMV epitopes, both recently identified HLA-C-restricted and well-studied HLA-B-restricted. Indications came from public TCR beta signatures; they pointed to CMV infection and to a matching HLA type.

General observations from the study: Identification of carriers of CMV plus the relevant HLA was performed using cumulative public TCR beta family frequency. Ex vivo responses were dominated by HLA-C-restricted CMV-specific TCR beta clonotypes.

V trimming: 8 bases; J trimming: 3 bases; junction bases outside the gene matches: 7. Germline lookup yields CDR1 MNHNY and CDR2 SVGAGI (reference sequence). This CDR3 is 15 amino acids long. This clonotype was detected only a few times. Its cognate antigen is unknown. TCRdb re-called the reads through MiXCR, storing one row per CDR3 protein. The sample consists of fewer than 350,000 distinct CDR3 sequences, around 29% of them appearing once. This clonotype originated in a human donor in good health (CMV status not recorded). Some clones in this sample may be carry-over from other donors' samples. The sequencing used cultured PBMCs, collected from culture after CMV antigen stimulation. The chain joins TRBV6-6 to TRBJ2-2, with 9 bases aligning to TRBD2. The CDR3: CASHQREAHTGELFF. CDR3 nucleotides: TGTGCCAGCCACCAGCGGGAGGCCCACACCGGGGAGCTGTTTTTT.